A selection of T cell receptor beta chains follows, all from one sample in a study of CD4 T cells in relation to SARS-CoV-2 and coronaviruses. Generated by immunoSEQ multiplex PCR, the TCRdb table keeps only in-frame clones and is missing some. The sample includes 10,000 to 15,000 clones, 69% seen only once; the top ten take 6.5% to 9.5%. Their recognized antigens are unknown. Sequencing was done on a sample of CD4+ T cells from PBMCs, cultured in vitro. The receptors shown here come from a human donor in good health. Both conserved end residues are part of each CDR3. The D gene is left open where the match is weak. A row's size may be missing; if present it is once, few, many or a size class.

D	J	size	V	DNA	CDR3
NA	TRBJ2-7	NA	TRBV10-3	TGTGCCATCAGTGAGTCGGAGGGACAGGAGCAGTACTTC	CAISESEGQEQYF
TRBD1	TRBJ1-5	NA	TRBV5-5	TGTGCCAGCAGCTTGGTATTTCAGGGGGCAGACAATCAGCCCCAGCATTTT	CASSLVFQGADNQPQHF
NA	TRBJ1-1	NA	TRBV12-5	TGTGCTAGTGGTCTGAGACTGAACACTGAAGCTTTCTTT	CASGLRLNTEAFF
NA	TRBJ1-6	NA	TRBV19	TGTGCCAGTAGTATACACGGGGGGCGAAATTCACCCCTCCACTTT	CASSIHGGRNSPLHF
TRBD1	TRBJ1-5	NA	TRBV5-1	TGCGCCAGCAGCCTGGGACAGGGCGATCAGCCCCAGCATTTT	CASSLGQGDQPQHF
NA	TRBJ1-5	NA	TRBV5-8	TGTGCCAGCAGCCGAGCCGCTGGGGGCTTTCAGCCCCAGCATTTT	CASSRAAGGFQPQHF
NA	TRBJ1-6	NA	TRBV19	TGTGCCAGTAGTACCCGGACAGAGCTTGGGAATTCACCCCTCCACTTT	CASSTRTELGNSPLHF
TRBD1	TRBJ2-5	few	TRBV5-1	TGCGCCAGCAGCGGCTACAGGGGGCACCAAGAGACCCAGTACTTC	CASSGYRGHQETQYF
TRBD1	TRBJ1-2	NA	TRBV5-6	TGTGCCACTTTCTCCAGGGGGAGAGGATATGGCTACACCTTC	CATFSRGRGYGYTF
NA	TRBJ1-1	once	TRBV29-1	TGCAGCGTTGGTGGGCCGGTCACTGAAGCTTTCTTT	CSVGGPVTEAFF
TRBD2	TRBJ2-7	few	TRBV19	TGTGCCACCGGAAAGATCAGTAGCGGGAACTACGAGCAGTACTTC	CATGKISSGNYEQYF
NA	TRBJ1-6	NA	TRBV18	TGTGCCAGCTCACCACTCCCGGTAGGGAGCTCCTATAATTCACCCCTCCACTTT	CASSPLPVGSSYNSPLHF
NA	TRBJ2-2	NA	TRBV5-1	TGCGCCAGCAGCTTGGGATACACCGGGGAGCTGTTTTTT	CASSLGYTGELFF
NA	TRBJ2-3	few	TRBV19	TGTGCCAGTAGTATAGCCCCCATCATTAGCACAGATACGCAGTATTTT	CASSIAPIISTDTQYF
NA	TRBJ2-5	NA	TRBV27	TGTGCCAGCAGTTTATATACTCGGTCAGCACAAGAGACCCAGTACTTC	CASSLYTRSAQETQYF
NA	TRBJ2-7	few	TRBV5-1	TGCGCCAGCAGCTTGGTGCTCAGCGGCGAGCAGTACTTC	CASSLVLSGEQYF
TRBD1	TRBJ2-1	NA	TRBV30	TGTGCCTGGAGAAGGAGGGACAGGCCCGACAATGAGCAGTTCTTC	CAWRRRDRPDNEQFF
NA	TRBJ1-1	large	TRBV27	TGTGCCAGCAGTTTATTCAGGAACACTGAAGCTTTCTTT	CASSLFRNTEAFF
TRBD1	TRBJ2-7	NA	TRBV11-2	TGTGCCAGCAGCCCTAGGACAGGGGCTTACGAGCAGTACTTC	CASSPRTGAYEQYF
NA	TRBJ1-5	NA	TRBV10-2	TGCGCCAGCAGCCTGACAGCATCCCAAAATAGCAATCAGCCCCAGCATTTT	CASSLTASQNSNQPQHF
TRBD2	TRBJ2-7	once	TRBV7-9	TGTGCCAGCAGCCCCTTCGGCGGGAGCGAGCAGTACTTC	CASSPFGGSEQYF
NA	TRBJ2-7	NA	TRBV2	TGTGCCAGCAGTGAATCCCAGTTCAGGAGGGTTTCCTACGAGCAGTACTTC	CASSESQFRRVSYEQYF
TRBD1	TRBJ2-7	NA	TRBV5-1	TGCGCCAGCAGCCCAAGACAGGGCTCCTACGAGCAGTACTTC	CASSPRQGSYEQYF
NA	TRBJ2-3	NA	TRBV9	TGTGCCAGCAGCTCCAACTCGCGGGGGCAGTATTTT	CASSSNSRGQYF
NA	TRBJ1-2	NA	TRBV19	TGTGCCAGTAGACCCCGGACAGTCTATGGCTACACCTTC	CASRPRTVYGYTF
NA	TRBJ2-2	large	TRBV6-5	NA	CASILGSNTGELFF
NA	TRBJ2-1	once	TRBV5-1	TGCGCCAGCAGCGTACTGACGGCAGGGAGTTCCTACAATGAGCAGTTCTTC	CASSVLTAGSSYNEQFF
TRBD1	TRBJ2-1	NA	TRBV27	TGTGCCAGCACCGACAGGGGAAACCTCTACAATGAGCAGTTCTTC	CASTDRGNLYNEQFF
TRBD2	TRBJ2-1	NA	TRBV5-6	TGTGCCAGCACTAAGGGGTGGGAGGGGTCCTACAATGAGCAGTTCTTC	CASTKGWEGSYNEQFF
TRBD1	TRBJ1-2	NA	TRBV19	TGTGCCAGTAGTGGGACAGGGGGCGTATCTTATGGCTACACCTTC	CASSGTGGVSYGYTF
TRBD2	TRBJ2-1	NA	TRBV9	TGTGCCAGCAGCGTAGGGGGGCTAGCGGGAGACAATGAGCAGTTCTTC	CASSVGGLAGDNEQFF
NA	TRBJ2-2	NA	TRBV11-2	TGTGCCAGCACTCTTAGAATCGCGGGCGCCGGGGAGCTGTTTTTT	CASTLRIAGAGELFF
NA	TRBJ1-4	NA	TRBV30	TGTGCCTGGAGTGCCTCCTTTAATGAAAAACTGTTTTTT	CAWSASFNEKLFF
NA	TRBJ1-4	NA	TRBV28	TGTGCCAGCAGTTTATCTACGGGGGGGCGGGAAAAACTGTTTTTT	CASSLSTGGREKLFF
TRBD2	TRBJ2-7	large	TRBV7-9	TGTGCCAGCAGCTTAGCGCAACTAGCGGGAGCCGAGCAGTACTTC	CASSLAQLAGAEQYF
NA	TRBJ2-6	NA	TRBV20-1	TGCAGTGCTAGTTCGGGCCTGGGGGCCAACGTCCTGACTTTC	CSASSGLGANVLTF
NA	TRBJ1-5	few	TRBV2	TGTGCCAGCGCCGGGACGCCAGAAAATCAGCCCCAGCATTTT	CASAGTPENQPQHF
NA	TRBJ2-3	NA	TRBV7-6	TGTGCCAGCAGCCTCGTCGCAGGGAGCACAGATACGCAGTATTTT	CASSLVAGSTDTQYF
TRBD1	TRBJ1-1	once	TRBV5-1	TGCGCCAGCACCCAGGGGGTCACCCTGAGAGCGGAAGCTTTCTTT	CASTQGVTLRAEAFF
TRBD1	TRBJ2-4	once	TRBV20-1	TGCAGTGCTAGTGACCCAGTTACAGGGGCAAGCATTCAGTACTTC	CSASDPVTGASIQYF
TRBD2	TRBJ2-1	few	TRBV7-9	TGTGCCAGCAGCCTAAAGCCCGTGCTAGCGGGAGGACTCAATGAGCAGTTCTTC	CASSLKPVLAGGLNEQFF
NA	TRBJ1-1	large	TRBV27	TGTGCCAGCAGTTTCGTCGCGAACACTGAAGCTTTCTTT	CASSFVANTEAFF
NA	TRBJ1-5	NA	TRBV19	TGTGCCAGTAGTACGAGGCGCGGTAGTAGCAATCAGCCCCAGCATTTT	CASSTRRGSSNQPQHF
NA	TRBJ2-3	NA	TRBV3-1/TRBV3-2	TGTGCCAGCAGTCGAGGAGGCACAGATACGCAGTATTTT	CASSRGGTDTQYF
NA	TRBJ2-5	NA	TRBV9	TGTGCCAGCAGCGCCCTTAGCGGAGGGTCGGAGACCCAGTACTTC	CASSALSGGSETQYF
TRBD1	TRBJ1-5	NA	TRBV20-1	TGCAGTGCTAGTCGGGACAGTAGCAATCAGCCCCAGCATTTT	CSASRDSSNQPQHF